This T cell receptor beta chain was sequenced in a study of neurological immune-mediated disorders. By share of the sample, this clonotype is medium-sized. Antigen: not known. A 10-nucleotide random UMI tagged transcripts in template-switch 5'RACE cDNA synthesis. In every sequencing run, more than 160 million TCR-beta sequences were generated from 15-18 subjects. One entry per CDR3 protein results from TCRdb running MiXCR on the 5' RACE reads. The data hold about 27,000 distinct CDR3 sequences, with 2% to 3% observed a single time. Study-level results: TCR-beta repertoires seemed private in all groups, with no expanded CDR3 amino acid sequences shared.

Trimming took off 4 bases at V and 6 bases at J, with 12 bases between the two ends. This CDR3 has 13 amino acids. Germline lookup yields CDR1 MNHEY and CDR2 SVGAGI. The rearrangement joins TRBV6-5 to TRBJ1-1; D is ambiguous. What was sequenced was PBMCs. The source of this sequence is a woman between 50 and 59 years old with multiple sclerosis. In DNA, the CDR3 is TGTGCCAGCAGTTCGTACACTGAAGCTGAAGCTTTCTTT. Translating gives CASSSYTEAEAFF.